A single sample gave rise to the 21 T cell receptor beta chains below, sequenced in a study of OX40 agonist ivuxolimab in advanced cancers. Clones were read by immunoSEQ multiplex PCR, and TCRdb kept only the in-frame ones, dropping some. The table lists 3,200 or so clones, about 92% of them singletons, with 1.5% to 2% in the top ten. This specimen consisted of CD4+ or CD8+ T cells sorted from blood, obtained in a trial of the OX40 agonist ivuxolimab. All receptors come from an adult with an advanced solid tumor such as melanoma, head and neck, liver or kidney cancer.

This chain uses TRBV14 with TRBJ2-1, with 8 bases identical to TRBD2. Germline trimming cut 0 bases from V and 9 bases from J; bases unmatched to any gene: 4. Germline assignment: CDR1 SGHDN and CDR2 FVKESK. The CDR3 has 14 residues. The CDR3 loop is CASSQDGLAGEQFF. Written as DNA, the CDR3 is TGTGCCAGCAGCCAAGATGGACTAGCTGGTGAGCAGTTCTTC.

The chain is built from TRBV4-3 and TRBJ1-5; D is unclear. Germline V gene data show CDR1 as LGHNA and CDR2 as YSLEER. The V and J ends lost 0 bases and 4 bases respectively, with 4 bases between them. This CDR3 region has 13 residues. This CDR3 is CASSQDPNQPQHF. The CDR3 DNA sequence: TGCGCCAGCAGCCAAGACCCTAATCAGCCCCAGCATTTT.

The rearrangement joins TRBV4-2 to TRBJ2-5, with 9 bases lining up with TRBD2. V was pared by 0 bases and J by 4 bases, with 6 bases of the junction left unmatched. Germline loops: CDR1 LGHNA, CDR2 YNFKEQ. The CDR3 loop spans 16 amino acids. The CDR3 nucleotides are TGTGCCAGCAGCCAAGATTTAGGGACTAGCAGAGAGACCCAGTACTTC. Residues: CASSQDLGTSRETQYF.

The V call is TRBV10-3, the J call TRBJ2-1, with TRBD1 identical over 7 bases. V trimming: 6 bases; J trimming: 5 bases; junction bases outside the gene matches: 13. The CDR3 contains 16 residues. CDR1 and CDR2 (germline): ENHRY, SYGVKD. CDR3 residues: CAISEETGSFNNEQFF. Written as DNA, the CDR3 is TGTGCCATCAGCGAAGAGACAGGGTCATTCAACAATGAGCAGTTCTTC.

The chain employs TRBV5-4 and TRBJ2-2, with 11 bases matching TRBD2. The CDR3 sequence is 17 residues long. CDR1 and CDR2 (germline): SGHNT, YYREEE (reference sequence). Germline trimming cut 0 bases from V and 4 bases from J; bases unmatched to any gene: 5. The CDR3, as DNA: TGTGCCAGCAGCTTGGTGCTAGCGGGGGGATTCACCGGGGAGCTGTTTTTT. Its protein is CASSLVLAGGFTGELFF. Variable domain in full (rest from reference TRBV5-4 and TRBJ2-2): ETGVTQSPTHLIKTRGQQVTLRCSSQSGHNTVSWYQQALGQGPQFIFQYYREEENGRGNFPPRFSGLQFPNYSSELNVNALELDDSALYLCASSLVLAGGFTGELFFGEGSRLTVL.

The CDR3 here is CASSQEHEQFF. The CDR3 region has the DNA TGCGCCAGCAGCCAAGAGCATGAGCAGTTCTTC. The chain carries TRBV4-3 and TRBJ2-1; D ambiguous. V was clipped by 0 bases and J by 8 bases, with 2 bases between them. The V gene's germline CDR1 is LGHNA and CDR2 YSLEER. This CDR3 has 11 amino acids.

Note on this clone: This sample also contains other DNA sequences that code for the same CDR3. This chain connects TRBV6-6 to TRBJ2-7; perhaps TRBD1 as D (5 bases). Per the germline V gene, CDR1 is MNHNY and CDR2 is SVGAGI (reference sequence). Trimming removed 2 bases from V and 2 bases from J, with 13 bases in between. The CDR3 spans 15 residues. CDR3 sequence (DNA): TGTGCCAGCAGTTACGGGGCAGGGCGACCCTACGAGCAGTACTTC. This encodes CASSYGAGRPYEQYF.

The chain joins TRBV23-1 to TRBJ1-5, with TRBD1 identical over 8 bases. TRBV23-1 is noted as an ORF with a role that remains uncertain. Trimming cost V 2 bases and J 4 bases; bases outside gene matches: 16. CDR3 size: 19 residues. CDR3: CASSQVAGGEFFANQPQHF. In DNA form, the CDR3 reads TGCGCCAGCAGTCAAGTTGCAGGGGGCGAGTTCTTTGCAAATCAGCCCCAGCATTTT.

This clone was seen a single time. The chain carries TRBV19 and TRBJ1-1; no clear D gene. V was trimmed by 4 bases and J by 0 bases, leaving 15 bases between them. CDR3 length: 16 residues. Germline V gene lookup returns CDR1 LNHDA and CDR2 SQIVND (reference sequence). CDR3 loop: CASSTTSGMMNTEAFF. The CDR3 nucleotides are TGTGCCAGTAGTACCACTTCCGGGATGATGAACACTGAAGCTTTCTTT.

The CDR3 DNA reads as TGTGCCAGCAGCCGGGGTCTTCCTCCAGATACGCAGTATTTT. Residues: CASSRGLPPDTQYF. The gene calls are TRBV6-6 and TRBJ2-3; D may be TRBD2 (5 bases). This CDR3 contains 14 residues. V lost 6 bases and J lost 4, with 14 bases in between. Germline-derived CDR1 and CDR2 are MNHNY and SVGAGI (reference sequence).

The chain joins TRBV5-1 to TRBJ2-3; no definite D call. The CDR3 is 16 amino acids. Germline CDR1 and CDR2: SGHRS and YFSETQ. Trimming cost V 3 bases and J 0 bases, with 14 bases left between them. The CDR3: CASSSLDGPSTDTQYF. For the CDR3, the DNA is TGCGCCAGCAGCTCCTTAGACGGACCTAGCACAGATACGCAGTATTTT.

For the CDR3, the DNA is TGCGCCAGCAGACCTGCGACAGCTCAAGAGACCCAGTACTTC. This gives the protein CASRPATAQETQYF. The rearrangement joins TRBV5-1 to TRBJ2-5, with TRBD1 as a possible D gene (5 bases). The CDR3 spans 14 residues. V shed 5 bases and J shed 2 bases, with 13 bases lying between them. Per the germline V gene, CDR1 is SGHRS and CDR2 is YFSETQ.

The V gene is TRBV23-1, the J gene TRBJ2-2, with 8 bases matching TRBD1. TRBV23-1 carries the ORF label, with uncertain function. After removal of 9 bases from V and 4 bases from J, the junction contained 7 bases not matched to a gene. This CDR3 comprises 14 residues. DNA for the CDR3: TGCGCCAGGGGGACAGGACCTTCCACCGGGGAGCTGTTTTTT. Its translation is CARGTGPSTGELFF.

The CDR3 loop is CSVEEVRTGEYF. The CDR3 nucleotides read TGCAGCGTTGAAGAAGTAAGGACAGGAGAGTACTTC. V usage is TRBV29-1 and J usage is TRBJ2-7; 7 bases align to TRBD1. From germline, CDR1 is SQVTM and CDR2 ANQGSEA. The CDR3 is 12 residues long. The V gene end was trimmed by 0 bases and the J gene end by 11 bases; junction bases not matched to a gene: 7.

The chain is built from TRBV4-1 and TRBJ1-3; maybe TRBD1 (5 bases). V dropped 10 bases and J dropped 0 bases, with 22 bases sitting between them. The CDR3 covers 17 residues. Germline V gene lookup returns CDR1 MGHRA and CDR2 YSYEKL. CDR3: CATTEVGVPSSGNTIYF. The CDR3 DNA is TGCGCCACCACAGAGGTGGGGGTACCCTCCTCTGGAAACACCATATATTTT.

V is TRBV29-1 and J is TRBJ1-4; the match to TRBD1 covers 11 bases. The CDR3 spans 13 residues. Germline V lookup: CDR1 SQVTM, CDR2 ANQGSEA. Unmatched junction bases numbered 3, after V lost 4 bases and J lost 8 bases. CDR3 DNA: TGCAGCGTTGCCGGGACAGGGGGAGAAAAACTGTTTTTT. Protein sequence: CSVAGTGGEKLFF. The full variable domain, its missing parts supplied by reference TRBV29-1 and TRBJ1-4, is SAVISQKPSRDICQRGTSLTIQCQVDSQVTMMFWYRQQPGQSLTLIATANQGSEATYESGFVIDKFPISRPNLTFSTLTVSNMSPEDSSIYLCSVAGTGGEKLFFGSGTQLSVL.

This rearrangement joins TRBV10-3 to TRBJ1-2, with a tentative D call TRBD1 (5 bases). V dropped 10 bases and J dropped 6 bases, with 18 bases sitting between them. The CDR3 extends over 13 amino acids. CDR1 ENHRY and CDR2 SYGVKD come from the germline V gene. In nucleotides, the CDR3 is TGTGCCAACAAGCCGGGACTCGGAGATGGCTACACCTTC. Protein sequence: CANKPGLGDGYTF.

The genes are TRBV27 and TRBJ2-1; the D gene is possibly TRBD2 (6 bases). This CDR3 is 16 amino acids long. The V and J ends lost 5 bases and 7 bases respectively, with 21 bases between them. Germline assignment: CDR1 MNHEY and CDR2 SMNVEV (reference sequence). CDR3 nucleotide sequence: TGTGCCAGCAGTCCTTTCCGGGGGTCTACCGGGAATGAGCAGTTCTTC. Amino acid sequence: CASSPFRGSTGNEQFF.

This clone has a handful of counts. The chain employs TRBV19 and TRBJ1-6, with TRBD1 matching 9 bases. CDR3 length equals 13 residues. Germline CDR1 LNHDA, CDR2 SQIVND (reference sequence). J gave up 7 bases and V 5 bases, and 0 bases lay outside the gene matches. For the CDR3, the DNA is TGTGCCAGTAGTGGGACAGGGAATTCACCCCTCCACTTT. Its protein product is CASSGTGNSPLHF.

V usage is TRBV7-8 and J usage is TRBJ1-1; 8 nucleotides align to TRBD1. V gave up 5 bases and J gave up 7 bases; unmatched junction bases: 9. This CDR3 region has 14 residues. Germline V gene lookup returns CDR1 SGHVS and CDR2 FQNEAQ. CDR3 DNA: TGTGCCAGCAGCGTTTCCAGGGGGCGAGGTGAAGCTTTCTTT. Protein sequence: CASSVSRGRGEAFF.

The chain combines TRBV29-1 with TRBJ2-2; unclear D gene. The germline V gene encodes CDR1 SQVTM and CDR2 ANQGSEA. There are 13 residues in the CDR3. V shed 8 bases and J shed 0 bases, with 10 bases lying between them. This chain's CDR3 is CSSLGPNTGELFF. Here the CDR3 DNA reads TGCAGCTCACTGGGCCCGAACACCGGGGAGCTGTTTTTT.